Sequencing of this TCR beta chain was carried out in a study of high-grade serous ovarian cancer treatment subgroups. Study in general: Samples averaged approximately 15,000 reads and over 6,000 unique TCR beta rearrangements. Regarding the study as a whole: The analyses considered CDR3 and ignored CDR1 and CDR2. Higher neoantigen levels went with greater TCR clonal relatedness.

Tumor tissue was taken before any definitive surgery or chemotherapy was given. Points on this clone: Its antigen is not known.

The table came from immunoSEQ multiplex PCR; TCRdb's copy has only in-frame clones and leaves some out. The sample consists of about 6,800 clones, roughly 85% of them appearing once. V trimming: 7 bases; J trimming: 6 bases; junction bases outside the gene matches: 8. Germline lookup yields CDR1 SNHLY and CDR2 FYNNEI. The CDR3 is 14 residues long. The sample comprised tumor tissue. V usage is TRBV2 and J usage is TRBJ1-4, with 7 bases aligning to TRBD1. The TCR was taken from a human donor with high-grade serous ovarian cancer. The CDR3 is CASTQGGGDEKLFF. CDR3 DNA: TGTGCCAGCACGCAAGGGGGCGGTGATGAAAAACTGTTTTTT.